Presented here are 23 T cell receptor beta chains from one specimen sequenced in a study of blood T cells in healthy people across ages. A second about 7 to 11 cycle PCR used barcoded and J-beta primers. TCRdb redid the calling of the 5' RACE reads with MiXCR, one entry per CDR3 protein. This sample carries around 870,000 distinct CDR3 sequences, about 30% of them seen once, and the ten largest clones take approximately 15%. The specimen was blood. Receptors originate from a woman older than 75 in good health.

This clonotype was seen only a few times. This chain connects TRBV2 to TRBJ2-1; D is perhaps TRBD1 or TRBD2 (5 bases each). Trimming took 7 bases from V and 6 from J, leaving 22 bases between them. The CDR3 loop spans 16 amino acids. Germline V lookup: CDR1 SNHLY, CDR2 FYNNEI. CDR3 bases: TGTGCCAGCACCGGGGTTGGGACCTTCGAGGGCAATGAGCAGTTCTTC. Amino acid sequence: CASTGVGTFEGNEQFF.

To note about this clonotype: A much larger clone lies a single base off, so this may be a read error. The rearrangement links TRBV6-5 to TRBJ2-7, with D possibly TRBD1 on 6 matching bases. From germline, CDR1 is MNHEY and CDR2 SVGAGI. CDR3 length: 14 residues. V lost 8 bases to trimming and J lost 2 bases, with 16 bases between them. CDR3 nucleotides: TGTGCCAGCGGTGACGTGACAGGCACCTACGAGCAGTACTTC. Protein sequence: CASGDVTGTYEQYF.

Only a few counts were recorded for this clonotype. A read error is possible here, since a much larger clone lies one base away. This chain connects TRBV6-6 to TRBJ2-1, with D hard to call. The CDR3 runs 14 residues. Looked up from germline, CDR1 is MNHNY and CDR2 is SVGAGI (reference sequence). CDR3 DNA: TGTGCCAGCAGAACGGTGAGCTCCTTCAATGAGCAGTTCTTC. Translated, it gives CASRTVSSFNEQFF.

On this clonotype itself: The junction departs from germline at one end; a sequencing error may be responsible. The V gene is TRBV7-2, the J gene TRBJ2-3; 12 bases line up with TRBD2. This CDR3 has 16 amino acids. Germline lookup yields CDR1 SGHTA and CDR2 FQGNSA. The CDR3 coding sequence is TGTGCCAGCAGCCCCCGTGCTAGCGGGGGGGTAGATACGCGGTATTTT. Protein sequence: CASSPRASGGVDTRYF.

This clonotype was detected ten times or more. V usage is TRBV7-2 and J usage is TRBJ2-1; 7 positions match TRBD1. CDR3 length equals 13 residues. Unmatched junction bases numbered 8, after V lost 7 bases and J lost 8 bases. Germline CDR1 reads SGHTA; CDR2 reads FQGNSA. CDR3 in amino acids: CASTNRGRDEQFF. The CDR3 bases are TGTGCCAGCACCAACAGGGGAAGGGATGAGCAGTTCTTC.

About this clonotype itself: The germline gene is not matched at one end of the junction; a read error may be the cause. The CDR3 loop is CASSPSGGPYNEQVF. CDR3 DNA sequence: TGTGCCAGCAGCCCAAGCGGGGGACCCTACAATGAGCAGGTCTTC. The rearrangement joins TRBV3-1 to TRBJ2-1; 8 bases line up with TRBD2. This CDR3 is built from 15 residues. CDR1 and CDR2 (germline): LGHDT, YNNKEL (reference sequence).

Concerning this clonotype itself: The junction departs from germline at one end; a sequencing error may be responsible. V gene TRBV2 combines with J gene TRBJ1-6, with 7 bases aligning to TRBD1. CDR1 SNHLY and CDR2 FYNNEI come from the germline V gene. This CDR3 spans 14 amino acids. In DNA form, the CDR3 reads TGTGCCAGCAGTCGACAGGGAGATAATTCACCCCCCCACTTT. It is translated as CASSRQGDNSPPHF.

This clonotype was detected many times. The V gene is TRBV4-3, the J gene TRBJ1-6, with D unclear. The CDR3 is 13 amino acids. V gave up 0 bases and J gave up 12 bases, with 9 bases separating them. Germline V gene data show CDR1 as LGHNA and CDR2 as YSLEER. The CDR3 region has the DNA TGCGCCAGCAGCCAAGAATTACAGCTACCCCTCCACTTT. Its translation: CASSQELQLPLHF.

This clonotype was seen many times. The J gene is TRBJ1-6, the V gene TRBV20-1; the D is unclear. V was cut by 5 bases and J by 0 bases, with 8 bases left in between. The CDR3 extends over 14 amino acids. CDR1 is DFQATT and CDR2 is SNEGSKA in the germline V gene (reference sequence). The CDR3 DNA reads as TGCAGTGCTGCACCCGGCTCCTATAATTCACCCCTCCACTTT. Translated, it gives CSAAPGSYNSPLHF.

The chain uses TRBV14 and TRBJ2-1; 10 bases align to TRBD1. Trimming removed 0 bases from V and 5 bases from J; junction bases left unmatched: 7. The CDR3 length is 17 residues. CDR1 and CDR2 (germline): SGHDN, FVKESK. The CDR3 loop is CASSQDGRQGAHNEQFF. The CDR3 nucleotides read TGTGCCAGCAGCCAAGATGGAAGACAGGGGGCCCACAATGAGCAGTTCTTC.

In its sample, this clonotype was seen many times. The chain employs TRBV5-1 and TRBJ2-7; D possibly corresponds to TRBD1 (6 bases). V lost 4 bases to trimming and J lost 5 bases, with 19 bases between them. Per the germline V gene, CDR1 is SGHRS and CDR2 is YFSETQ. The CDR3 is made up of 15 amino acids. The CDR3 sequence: CASSLYMARGDEQYF. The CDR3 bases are TGCGCCAGCAGCCTATATATGGCCAGGGGAGACGAGCAGTACTTC. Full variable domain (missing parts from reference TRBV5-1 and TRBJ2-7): KAGVTQTPRYLIKTRGQQVTLSCSPISGHRSVSWYQQTPGQGLQFLFEYFSETQRNKGNFPGRFSGRQFSNSRSEMNVSTLELGDSALYLCASSLYMARGDEQYFGPGTRLTVT.

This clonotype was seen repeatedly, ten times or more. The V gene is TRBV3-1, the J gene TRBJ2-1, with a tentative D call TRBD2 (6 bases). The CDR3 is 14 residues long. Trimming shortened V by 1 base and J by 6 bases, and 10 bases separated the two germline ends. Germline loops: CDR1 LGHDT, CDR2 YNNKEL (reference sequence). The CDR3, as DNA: TGTGCCAGCAGCCAAGGAGCGGGCCTCAATGAGCAGTTCTTC. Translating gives CASSQGAGLNEQFF.

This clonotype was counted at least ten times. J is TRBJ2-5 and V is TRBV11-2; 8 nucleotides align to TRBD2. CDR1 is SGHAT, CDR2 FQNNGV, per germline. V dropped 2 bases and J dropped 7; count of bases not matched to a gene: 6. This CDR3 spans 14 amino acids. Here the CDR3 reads CASSLLGGGRTQYF. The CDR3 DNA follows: TGTGCCAGCAGCTTACTCGGCGGGGGGAGGACCCAGTACTTC. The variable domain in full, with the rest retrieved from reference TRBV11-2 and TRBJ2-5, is EAGVAQSPRYKIIEKRQSVAFWCNPISGHATLYWYQQILGQGPKLLIQFQNNGVVDDSQLPKDRFSAERLKGVDSTLKIQPAKLEDSAVYLCASSLLGGGRTQYFGPGTRLLVL.

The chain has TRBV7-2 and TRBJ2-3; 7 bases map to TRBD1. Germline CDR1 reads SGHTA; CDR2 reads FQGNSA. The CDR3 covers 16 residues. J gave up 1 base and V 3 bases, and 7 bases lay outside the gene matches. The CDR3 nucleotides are TGTGCCAGCAGCTTGGGCACAGGGGCTGGCACAGATACGCAGTATTTT. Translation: CASSLGTGAGTDTQYF.

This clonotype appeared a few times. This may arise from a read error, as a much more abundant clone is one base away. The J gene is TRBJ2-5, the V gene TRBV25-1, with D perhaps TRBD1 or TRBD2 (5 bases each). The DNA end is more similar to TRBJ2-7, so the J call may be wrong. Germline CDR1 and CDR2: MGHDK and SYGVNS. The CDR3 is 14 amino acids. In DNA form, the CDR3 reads TGTGCCAGCAGTGCTGGGTCACGAGGGACCGAGCAGTACTTC. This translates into CASSAGSRGTEQYF.

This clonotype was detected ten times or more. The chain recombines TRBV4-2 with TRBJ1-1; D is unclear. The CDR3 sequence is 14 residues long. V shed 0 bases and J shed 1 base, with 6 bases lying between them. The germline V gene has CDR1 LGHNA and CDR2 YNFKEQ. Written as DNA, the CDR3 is TGTGCCAGCAGCCAAGATGCAGGGAACACTGAAGCTTTCTTT. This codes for CASSQDAGNTEAFF.

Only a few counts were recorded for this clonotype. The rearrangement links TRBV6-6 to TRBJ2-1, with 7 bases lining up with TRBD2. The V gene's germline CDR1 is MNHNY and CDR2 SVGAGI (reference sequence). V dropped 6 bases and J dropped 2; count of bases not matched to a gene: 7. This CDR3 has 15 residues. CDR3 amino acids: CASRSGGSAYNEQFF. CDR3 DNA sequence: TGTGCCAGCAGATCCGGGGGGTCTGCCTACAATGAGCAGTTCTTC.

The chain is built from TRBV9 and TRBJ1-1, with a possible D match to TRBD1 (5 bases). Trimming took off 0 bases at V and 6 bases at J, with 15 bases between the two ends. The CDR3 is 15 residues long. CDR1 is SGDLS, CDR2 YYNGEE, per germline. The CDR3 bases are TGTGCCAGCAGCGTAGTACTTTACAGGCGGGCTGAAGCTTTCTTT. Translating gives CASSVVLYRRAEAFF.

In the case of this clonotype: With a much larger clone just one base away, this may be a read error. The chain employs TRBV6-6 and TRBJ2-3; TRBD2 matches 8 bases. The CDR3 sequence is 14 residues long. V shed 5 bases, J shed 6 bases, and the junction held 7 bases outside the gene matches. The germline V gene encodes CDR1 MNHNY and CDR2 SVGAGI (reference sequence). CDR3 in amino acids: CASSRPTGGDTQYF. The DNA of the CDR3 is TGTGCCAGCAGTCGACCTACGGGGGGGGATACGCAGTATTTT.

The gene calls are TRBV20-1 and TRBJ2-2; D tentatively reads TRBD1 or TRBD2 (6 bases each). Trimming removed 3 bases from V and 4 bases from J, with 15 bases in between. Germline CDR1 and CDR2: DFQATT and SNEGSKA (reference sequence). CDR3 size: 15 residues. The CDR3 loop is CSASWGAYGTGELFF. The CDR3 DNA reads TGCAGTGCTAGTTGGGGGGCCTATGGCACCGGGGAGCTGTTTTTT.

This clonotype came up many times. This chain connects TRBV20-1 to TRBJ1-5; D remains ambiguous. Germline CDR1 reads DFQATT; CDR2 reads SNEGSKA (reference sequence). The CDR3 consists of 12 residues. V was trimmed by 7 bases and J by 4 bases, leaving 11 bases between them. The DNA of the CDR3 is TGCAGTGTGATTGGGCGGAATCAGCCCCAGCATTTT. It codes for CSVIGRNQPQHF.

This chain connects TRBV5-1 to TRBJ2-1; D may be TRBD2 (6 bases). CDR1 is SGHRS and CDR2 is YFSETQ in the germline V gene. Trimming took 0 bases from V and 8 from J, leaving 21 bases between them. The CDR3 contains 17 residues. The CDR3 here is CASSLVRRQKGGDEQFF. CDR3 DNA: TGCGCCAGCAGCTTGGTTCGGCGCCAAAAGGGCGGGGATGAGCAGTTCTTC.

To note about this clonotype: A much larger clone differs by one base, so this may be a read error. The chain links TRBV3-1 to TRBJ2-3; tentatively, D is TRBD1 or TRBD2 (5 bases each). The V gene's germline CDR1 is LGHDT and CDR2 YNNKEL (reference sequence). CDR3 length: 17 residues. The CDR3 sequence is CAGSQDKRGDSTDTQYF. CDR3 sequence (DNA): TGTGCCGGCAGCCAAGATAAGAGGGGAGACAGCACAGATACGCAGTATTTT.